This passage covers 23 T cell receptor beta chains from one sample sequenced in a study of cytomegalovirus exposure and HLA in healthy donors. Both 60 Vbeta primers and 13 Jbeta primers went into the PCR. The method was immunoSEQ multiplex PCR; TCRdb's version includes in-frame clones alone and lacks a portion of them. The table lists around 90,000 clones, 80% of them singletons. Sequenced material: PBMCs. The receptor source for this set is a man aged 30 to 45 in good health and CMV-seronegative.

CDR3 nucleotide sequence: TGCGCCAGCAGCCCCCAGGGGGCAGGCACAGATACGCAGTATTTT. It specifies CASSPQGAGTDTQYF. The gene calls are TRBV5-1 and TRBJ2-3; TRBD1 aligns across 8 bases. Germline CDR1 and CDR2: SGHRS and YFSETQ. V was clipped by 4 bases and J by 1 base; unmatched bases: 5. CDR3 size: 15 residues.

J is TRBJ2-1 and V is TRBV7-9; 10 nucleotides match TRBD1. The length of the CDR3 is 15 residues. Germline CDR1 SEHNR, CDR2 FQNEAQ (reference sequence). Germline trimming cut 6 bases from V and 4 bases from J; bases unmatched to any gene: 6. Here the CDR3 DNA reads TGTGCCAGCAGGCGACCGGGACAGGGGTACAATGAGCAGTTCTTC. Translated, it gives CASRRPGQGYNEQFF.

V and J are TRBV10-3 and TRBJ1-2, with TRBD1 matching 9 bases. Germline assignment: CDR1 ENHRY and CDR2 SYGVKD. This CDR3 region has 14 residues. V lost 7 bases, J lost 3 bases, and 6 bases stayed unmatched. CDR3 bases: TGTGCCATCACCCGGACAGGGGTCGACTATGGCTACACCTTC. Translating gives CAITRTGVDYGYTF.

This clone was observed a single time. The CDR3 loop is CASSAEPVGGPTGELFF. CDR3 nucleotide sequence: TGTGCCAGCAGCGCGGAGCCCGTGGGGGGACCCACCGGGGAGCTGTTTTTT. This chain connects TRBV9 to TRBJ2-2, with a weak D call TRBD2 (6 bases). The length of the CDR3 is 17 residues. Germline V gene lookup returns CDR1 SGDLS and CDR2 YYNGEE. Trimming left V 3 bases short and J 4 bases short, with 19 bases between.

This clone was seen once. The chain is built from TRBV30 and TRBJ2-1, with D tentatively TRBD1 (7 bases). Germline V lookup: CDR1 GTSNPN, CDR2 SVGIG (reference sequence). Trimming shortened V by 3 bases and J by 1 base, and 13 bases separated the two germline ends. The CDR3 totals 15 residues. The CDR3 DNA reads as TGTGCCTGGAGGGAGACAGGGAGGTCCTACAATGAGCAGTTCTTC. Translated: CAWRETGRSYNEQFF.

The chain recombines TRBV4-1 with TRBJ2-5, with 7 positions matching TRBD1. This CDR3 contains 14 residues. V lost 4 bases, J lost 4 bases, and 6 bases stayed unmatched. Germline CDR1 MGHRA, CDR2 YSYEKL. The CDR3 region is CASSRPGQIETQYF. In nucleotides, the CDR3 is TGCGCCAGCAGCCGCCCGGGACAGATAGAGACCCAGTACTTC.

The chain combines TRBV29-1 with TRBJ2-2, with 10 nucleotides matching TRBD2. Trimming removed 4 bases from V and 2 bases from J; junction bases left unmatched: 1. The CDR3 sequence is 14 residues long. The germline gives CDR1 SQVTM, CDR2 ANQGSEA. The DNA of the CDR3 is TGCAGCGTTGGGACTAGCGGAAACACCGGGGAGCTGTTTTTT. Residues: CSVGTSGNTGELFF.

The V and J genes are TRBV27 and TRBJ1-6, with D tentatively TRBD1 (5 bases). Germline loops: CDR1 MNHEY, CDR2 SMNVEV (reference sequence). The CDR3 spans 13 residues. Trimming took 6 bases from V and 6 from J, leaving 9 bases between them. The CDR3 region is CASRGQFNSPLHF. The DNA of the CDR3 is TGTGCCAGCAGGGGGCAGTTTAATTCACCCCTCCACTTT.

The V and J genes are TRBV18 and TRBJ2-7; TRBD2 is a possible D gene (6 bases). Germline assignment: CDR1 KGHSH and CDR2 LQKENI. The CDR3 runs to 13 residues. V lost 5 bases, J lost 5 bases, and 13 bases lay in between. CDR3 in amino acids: CASSALASNEQYF. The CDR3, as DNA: TGTGCCAGCTCAGCGCTAGCGTCTAACGAGCAGTACTTC.

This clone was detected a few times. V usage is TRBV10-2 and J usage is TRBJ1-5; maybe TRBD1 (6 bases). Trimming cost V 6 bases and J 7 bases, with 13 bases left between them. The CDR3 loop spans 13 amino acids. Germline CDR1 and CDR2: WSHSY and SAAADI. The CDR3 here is CASSPQGGQPQHF. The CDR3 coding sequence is TGCGCCAGCAGCCCTCAAGGGGGACAGCCCCAGCATTTT.

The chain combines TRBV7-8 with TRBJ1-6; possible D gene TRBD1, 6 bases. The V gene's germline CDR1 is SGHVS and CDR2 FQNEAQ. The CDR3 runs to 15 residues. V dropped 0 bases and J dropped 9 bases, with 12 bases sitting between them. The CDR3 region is CASSLARGGSSPLHF. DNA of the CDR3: TGTGCCAGCAGCTTAGCCCGAGGGGGAAGTTCACCCCTCCACTTT.

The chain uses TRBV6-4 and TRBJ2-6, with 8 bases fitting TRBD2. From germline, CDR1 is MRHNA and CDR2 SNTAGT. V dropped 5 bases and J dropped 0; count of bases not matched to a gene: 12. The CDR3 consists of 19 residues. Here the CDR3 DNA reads TGTGCCAGCAGTACAAATGGATTAGCGGGGTTCTCTGGGGCCAACGTCCTGACTTTC. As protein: CASSTNGLAGFSGANVLTF.

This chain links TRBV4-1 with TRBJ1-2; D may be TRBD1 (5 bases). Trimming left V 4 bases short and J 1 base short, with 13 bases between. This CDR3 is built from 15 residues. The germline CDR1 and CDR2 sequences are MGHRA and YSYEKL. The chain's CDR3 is CASSPTGGGNYGYTF. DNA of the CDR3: TGCGCCAGCAGCCCGACGGGGGGGGGTAACTATGGCTACACCTTC.

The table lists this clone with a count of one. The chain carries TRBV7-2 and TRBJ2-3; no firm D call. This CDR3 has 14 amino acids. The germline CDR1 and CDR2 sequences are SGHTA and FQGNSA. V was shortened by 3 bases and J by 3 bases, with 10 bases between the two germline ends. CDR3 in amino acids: CASSFARMTDTQYF. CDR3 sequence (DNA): TGTGCCAGCAGCTTTGCGAGGATGACAGATACGCAGTATTTT.

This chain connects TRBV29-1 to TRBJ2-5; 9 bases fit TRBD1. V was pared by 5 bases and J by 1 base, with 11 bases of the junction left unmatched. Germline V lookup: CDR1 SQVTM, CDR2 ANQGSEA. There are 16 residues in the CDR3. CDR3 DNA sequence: TGCAGCGTTTACCCAGGCGGACAGGGGATCCAAGAGACCCAGTACTTC. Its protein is CSVYPGGQGIQETQYF.

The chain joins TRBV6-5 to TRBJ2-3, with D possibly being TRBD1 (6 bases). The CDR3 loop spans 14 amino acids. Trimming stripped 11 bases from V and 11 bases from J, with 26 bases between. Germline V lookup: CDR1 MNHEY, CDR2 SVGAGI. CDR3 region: CAARAVQGTTWQYF. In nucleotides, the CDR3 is TGTGCCGCCCGGGCCGTCCAGGGGACCACATGGCAGTATTTT.

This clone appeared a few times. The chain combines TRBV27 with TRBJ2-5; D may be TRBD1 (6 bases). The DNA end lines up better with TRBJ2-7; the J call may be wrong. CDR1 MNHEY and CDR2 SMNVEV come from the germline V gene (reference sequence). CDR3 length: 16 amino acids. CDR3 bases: TGTGCCAGCAGTCGCATCCCACCGGACAGCTTCTACGAGCAGTACTTC. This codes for CASSRIPPDSFYEQYF.

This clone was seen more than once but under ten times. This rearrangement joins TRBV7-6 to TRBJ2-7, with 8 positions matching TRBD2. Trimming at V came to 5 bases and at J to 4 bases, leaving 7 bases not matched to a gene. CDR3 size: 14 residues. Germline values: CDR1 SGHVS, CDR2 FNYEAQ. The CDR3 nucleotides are TGTGCCAGCAGCCGATCTGGACTAGCATACGAGCAGTACTTC. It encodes CASSRSGLAYEQYF.

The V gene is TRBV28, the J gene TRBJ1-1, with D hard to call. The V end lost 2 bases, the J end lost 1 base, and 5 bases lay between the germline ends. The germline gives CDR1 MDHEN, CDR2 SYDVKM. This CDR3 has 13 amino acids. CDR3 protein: CASSLPRNTEAFF. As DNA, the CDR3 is TGTGCCAGCAGTTTACCGAGGAACACTGAAGCTTTCTTT.

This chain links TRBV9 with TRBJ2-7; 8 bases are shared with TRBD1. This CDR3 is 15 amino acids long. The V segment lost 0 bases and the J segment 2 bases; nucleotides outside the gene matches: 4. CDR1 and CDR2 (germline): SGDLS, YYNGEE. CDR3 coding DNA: TGTGCCAGCAGCGTAGGTGGGACAGGCGCCTACGAGCAGTACTTC. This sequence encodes CASSVGGTGAYEQYF.

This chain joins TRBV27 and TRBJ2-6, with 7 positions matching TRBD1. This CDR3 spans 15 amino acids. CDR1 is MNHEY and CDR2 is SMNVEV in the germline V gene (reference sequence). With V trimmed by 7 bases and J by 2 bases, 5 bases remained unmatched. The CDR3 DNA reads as TGTGCCAGCACCATTGGACAGGCTGGGGCCAACGTCCTGACTTTC. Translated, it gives CASTIGQAGANVLTF.

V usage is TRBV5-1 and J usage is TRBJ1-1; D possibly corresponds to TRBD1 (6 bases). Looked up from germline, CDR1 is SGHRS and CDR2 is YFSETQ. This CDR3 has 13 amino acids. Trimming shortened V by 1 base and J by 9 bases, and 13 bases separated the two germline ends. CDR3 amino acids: CASSLTQGNKAFF. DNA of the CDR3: TGCGCCAGCAGCTTGACACAGGGTAATAAAGCTTTCTTT. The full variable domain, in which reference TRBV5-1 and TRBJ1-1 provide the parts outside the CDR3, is KAGVTQTPRYLIKTRGQQVTLSCSPISGHRSVSWYQQTPGQGLQFLFEYFSETQRNKGNFPGRFSGRQFSNSRSEMNVSTLELGDSALYLCASSLTQGNKAFFGQGTRLTVV.

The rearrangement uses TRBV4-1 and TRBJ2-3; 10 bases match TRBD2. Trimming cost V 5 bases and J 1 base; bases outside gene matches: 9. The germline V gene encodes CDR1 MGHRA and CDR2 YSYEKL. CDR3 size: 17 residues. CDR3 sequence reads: CASSNPAGTSGTDTQYF. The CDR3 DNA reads TGCGCCAGCAGCAACCCCGCCGGGACTAGCGGCACAGATACGCAGTATTTT.